This T cell receptor beta chain comes out of a study of T-cell memory formation after mild COVID-19. MiXCR was run by TCRdb on the 5' RACE reads, yielding one entry per CDR3 protein. The sample includes approximately 500,000 distinct CDR3 sequences, nearly 25% of them seen just once. The germline gives CDR1 SGHAT, CDR2 FQNNGV. V was clipped by 5 bases and J by 7 bases; unmatched bases: 10. The CDR3 length is 15 residues. A single count supports this clonotype. Input material: PBMCs or a T cell subset sorted from them (not recorded which). V and J are TRBV11-2 and TRBJ2-1; 8 bases match TRBD1. The clonotype was recovered from an adult woman who had mild COVID-19 (a few samples of this study predate the infection). Cell type and time point are not known. CDR3 nucleotides: TGTGCCAGCAGCCCTACGACAGGGGCGGGAAATGAGCAGTTCTTC. It translates to CASSPTTGAGNEQFF.